The 21 T cell receptor beta chains below come from one sample, sequenced in a study of T-cell reconstitution after alpha-beta-depleted transplantation in children (dated by TCRdb to between 2015 and 2016). Their cognate antigens are unknown. The library was generated by PCR. This sample was sequenced with an Illumina HiSeq 2500. Molecular barcoding was employed in the preparation of TCR libraries, with unique molecular identifiers being used to normalize TCRbeta repertoire quantification. TCRdb trimmed public reads at Q25 via fastp, called clones via MiXCR and kept in-frame beta chains. Under each unique CDR3 protein, matching rows form one entry showing the most common genes and DNA. The table for this sample lists 250,000 to 300,000 distinct CDR3 sequences; less than 9.5% of them were counted only once. Together, the top ten hold approximately 8.2% of the sample. The treatment or condition label, read with the paper, signifies: allogeneic hematopoietic cell transplantation with graft depleted of TCRalphabeta T cells and CD19 B cells.

Study-level results and caveats: Over subsequent months, a decline in hyperexpanded clone frequencies was noted, and after one year, T-cell counts and TCRbeta diversity were mostly ascribed to newly produced T cells.

Sequences were derived from peripheral blood, sampled 360 days after TCRalphabeta/CD19-depleted stem cell transplant. The receptors shown here come from a female patient under 10 years old who had a stem cell transplant for Fanconi anemia, so the T cells may come from the graft donor.

This clonotype was recorded many times. The chain carries TRBV6-2 or TRBV6-3 and TRBJ2-4; 7 bases match TRBD1. The CDR3 has 16 residues. V trimming: 5 bases; J trimming: 7 bases; junction bases outside the gene matches: 14. Germline CDR1 and CDR2: MNHEY and SVGEGT. The CDR3, as DNA: TGTGCCAGCAGTCCCGCCGGGACAGTGTCGTTCAACATTCAGTACTTC. This sequence encodes CASSPAGTVSFNIQYF.

This clonotype has a count of ten or more. The chain recombines TRBV3-1 with TRBJ2-7; D unclear. Germline assignment: CDR1 LGHDT and CDR2 YNNKEL (reference sequence). Trimming removed 1 base from V and 4 bases from J, with 23 bases in between. The CDR3 is 18 residues long. The chain's CDR3 is CASSQGRLVPESDYEQYF. For the CDR3, the DNA is TGTGCCAGCAGCCAAGGACGCTTAGTTCCCGAGTCCGATTACGAGCAGTACTTC.

The CDR3 sequence: CASSQGEEPQHF. CDR3 bases: TGTGCCAGCAGCCAGGGGGAGGAGCCCCAGCATTTT. The V call is TRBV3-1, the J call TRBJ1-5; possibly TRBD1 for D (5 bases). With 3 bases removed from V and 8 bases from J, the gap between germline ends came to 8 bases. The CDR3 spans 12 residues. Germline V gene sequence: CDR1 LGHDT, CDR2 YNNKEL (reference sequence).

This clonotype was observed at least ten times. CDR3 sequence: CASSYPKEGAQYF. In DNA, the CDR3 is TGTGCCAGCAGTTACCCCAAGGAGGGGGCGCAGTATTTT. J is TRBJ2-3 and V is TRBV6-5; D assignment may be TRBD1 or TRBD2 (6 bases each). This CDR3 contains 13 residues. The V end was cut by 2 bases, the J end by 10 bases, with 13 bases between. Germline CDR1 and CDR2: MNHEY and SVGAGI.

This clonotype was observed at least ten times. V gene TRBV3-1 combines with J gene TRBJ1-3; D remains ambiguous. Germline lookup yields CDR1 LGHDT and CDR2 YNNKEL (reference sequence). The CDR3 consists of 16 residues. With 1 base removed from V and 0 bases from J, the gap between germline ends came to 10 bases. Written as DNA, the CDR3 is TGTGCCAGCAGCCAAGCCCCCCGGTTCTCTGGAAACACCATATATTTT. Its protein product is CASSQAPRFSGNTIYF.

In this sample, this clonotype turned up many times. The J gene is TRBJ2-7, the V gene TRBV4-2, with TRBD2 matching over 8 bases. Germline V gene data show CDR1 as LGHNA and CDR2 as YNFKEQ. With V trimmed by 6 bases and J by 4 bases, 11 bases remained unmatched. This CDR3 contains 15 residues. DNA for the CDR3: TGTGCCAGCAGTCCCGGGACTAGTATAGAATACGAGCAGTACTTC. It yields the protein CASSPGTSIEYEQYF.

A few counts support this clonotype. The gene calls are TRBV14 and TRBJ2-5, with 8 nucleotides matching TRBD2. The J segment lost 6 bases and the V segment lost 1 base, leaving 7 bases of the junction unmatched. Germline CDR1 SGHDN, CDR2 FVKESK. The CDR3 is 15 residues long. CDR3 in DNA: TGTGCCAGCAGCCAAGTACGGGGGGGCTTGCAGACCCAGTACTTC. Protein sequence: CASSQVRGGLQTQYF.

This clonotype has a count of ten or more. The chain uses TRBV27 and TRBJ2-3, with D unresolved. Germline CDR1 reads MNHEY; CDR2 reads SMNVEV (reference sequence). V lost 2 bases to trimming and J lost 7 bases, with 10 bases between them. The CDR3 runs 13 residues. CDR3 region: CASSLTVGYTQYF. In DNA, the CDR3 is TGTGCCAGCAGTTTAACCGTGGGTTATACGCAGTATTTT.

The CDR3: CASSSLVGTALQETQYF. CDR3 in DNA: TGTGCCAGCTCGTCTTTGGTCGGGACAGCTCTACAAGAGACCCAGTACTTC. The J gene is TRBJ2-5, the V gene TRBV18, with TRBD1 identical over 7 bases. Germline loops: CDR1 KGHSH, CDR2 LQKENI. The CDR3 is 17 amino acids. With V trimmed by 6 bases and J by 2 bases, 15 bases remained unmatched.

This clonotype was observed at least ten times. The chain is built from TRBV12-3 or TRBV12-4 and TRBJ1-1; tentative D call: TRBD1 (6 bases). CDR3 length equals 14 residues. The germline V and J ends were trimmed by 6 bases and 4 bases, with 15 bases remaining between them. The CDR3 sequence: CASRPTGGVTEAFF. As DNA, the CDR3 is TGTGCCAGCAGGCCGACAGGAGGGGTCACTGAAGCTTTCTTT.

This clonotype was found many times. The J gene is TRBJ1-2, the V gene TRBV6-5, with D maybe TRBD1 (5 bases). Germline-derived CDR1 and CDR2 are MNHEY and SVGAGI. The V and J ends lost 6 bases and 2 bases respectively, with 10 bases between them. This CDR3 spans 13 amino acids. The CDR3 DNA follows: TGTGCCAGCAGGGGGGGATTGAACTATGGCTACACCTTC. Its protein product is CASRGGLNYGYTF.

This clonotype was counted many times. The V call is TRBV20-1, the J call TRBJ2-1, with 8 bases identical to TRBD2. Germline CDR1 reads DFQATT; CDR2 reads SNEGSKA (reference sequence). Losses at the gene ends were 3 bases for V and 4 bases for J; bases not matched to a gene: 5. The CDR3 consists of 14 residues. This CDR3 is CSASGGGSYNEQFF. The CDR3 DNA reads as TGCAGTGCTAGCGGCGGGGGGAGTTACAATGAGCAGTTCTTC.

The genes are TRBV7-6 and TRBJ2-7; a weak D match, TRBD1 (6 bases). The CDR3 covers 17 residues. Between the trimmed V and J ends, which lost 6 bases and 7 bases, there was a span of 28 bases. Per the germline V gene, CDR1 is SGHVS and CDR2 is FNYEAQ. CDR3 sequence (DNA): TGTGCCAGCAGTGTACTGGGTAGGACAGCCCCTGGTGGTGAGCAGTACTTC. It yields the protein CASSVLGRTAPGGEQYF.

Many counts were recorded for this clonotype. CDR3 residues: CASSYSGLAGATNTGELFF. The CDR3 DNA reads TGTGCCAGCAGCTACTCGGGACTAGCGGGGGCAACGAACACCGGGGAGCTGTTTTTT. The genes are TRBV27 and TRBJ2-2; 14 nucleotides line up with TRBD2. CDR3 length: 19 residues. Germline CDR1 reads MNHEY; CDR2 reads SMNVEV (reference sequence). The trim removed 6 bases at V and 0 bases at J, leaving 9 bases unmatched.

The chain is built from TRBV14 and TRBJ2-3; 7 bases map to TRBD1. CDR1 and CDR2 (germline): SGHDN, FVKESK. CDR3 length: 17 residues. The ends lost 1 base at V and 2 bases at J; junction bases unmatched: 9. The CDR3 region is CASSQAITGTDTDTQYF. The CDR3 DNA follows: TGTGCCAGCAGCCAAGCGATTACCGGGACAGACACAGATACGCAGTATTTT.

The chain recombines TRBV7-3 with TRBJ1-1; perhaps TRBD1 as D (6 bases). The CDR3 extends over 14 amino acids. Looked up from germline, CDR1 is SGHTA and CDR2 is FQGTGA. Trimming stripped 0 bases from V and 4 bases from J, with 9 bases between. CDR3 loop: CASSLTAGATEAFF. DNA of the CDR3: TGTGCCAGCAGCTTAACGGCGGGGGCCACTGAAGCTTTCTTT. The entire variable domain, with the rest obtained from reference TRBV7-3 and TRBJ1-1, is as follows: GAGVSQTPSNKVTEKGKYVELRCDPISGHTALYWYRQSLGQGPEFLIYFQGTGAADDSGLPNDRFFAVRPEGSVSTLKIQRTERGDSAVYLCASSLTAGATEAFFGQGTRLTVV.

This clonotype was counted many times. DNA of the CDR3: TGCGCCAGCAGTGTTCCGGGACTAGAGTACGAGCAGTACTTC. This encodes CASSVPGLEYEQYF. The chain joins TRBV10-2 to TRBJ2-7; 8 bases are a match to TRBD2. The CDR3 sequence is 14 residues long. Germline V gene data show CDR1 as WSHSY and CDR2 as SAAADI. The J segment lost 4 bases and the V segment lost 4 bases, leaving 6 bases of the junction unmatched.

The chain couples TRBV7-8 to TRBJ2-5; 10 nucleotides match TRBD2. Germline trimming cut 2 bases from V and 0 bases from J; bases unmatched to any gene: 12. CDR1 SGHVS and CDR2 FQNEAQ come from the germline V gene. The CDR3 has 19 residues. The CDR3 reads CASSLPGERTSGYQETQYF. The CDR3, as DNA: TGTGCCAGCAGCTTACCGGGGGAAAGGACTAGCGGTTACCAAGAGACCCAGTACTTC.

The genes are TRBV18 and TRBJ2-2; 7 bases fit TRBD1. The CDR3 covers 14 residues. Germline-derived CDR1 and CDR2 are KGHSH and LQKENI. V was clipped by 3 bases and J by 7 bases; unmatched bases: 5. The CDR3 bases are TGTGCCAGCTCACCGACAGGGCCGGGCGGGGAGCTGTTTTTT. Protein sequence: CASSPTGPGGELFF.

A few counts support this clonotype. The chain is built from TRBV28 and TRBJ1-2, with TRBD1 matching over 7 bases. Germline loops: CDR1 MDHEN, CDR2 SYDVKM. The CDR3 contains 17 residues. The V and J ends lost 6 bases and 2 bases, in that order; junction bases with no gene match: 15. CDR3 bases: TGTGCCAGCAGACAAGGGGGCGGAACTCCCCGGAACTATGGCTACACCTTC. As protein: CASRQGGGTPRNYGYTF.

The table lists this clonotype with many counts. The chain uses TRBV12-3 or TRBV12-4 and TRBJ1-2; 11 bases align to TRBD1. The V and J ends lost 5 bases and 6 bases, in that order; junction bases with no gene match: 11. CDR3 length equals 16 residues. The CDR3 loop reads CASSPLGGQGVDGYTF. The CDR3, as DNA: TGTGCCAGCAGTCCCCTCGGGGGACAGGGGGTGGATGGCTACACCTTC.